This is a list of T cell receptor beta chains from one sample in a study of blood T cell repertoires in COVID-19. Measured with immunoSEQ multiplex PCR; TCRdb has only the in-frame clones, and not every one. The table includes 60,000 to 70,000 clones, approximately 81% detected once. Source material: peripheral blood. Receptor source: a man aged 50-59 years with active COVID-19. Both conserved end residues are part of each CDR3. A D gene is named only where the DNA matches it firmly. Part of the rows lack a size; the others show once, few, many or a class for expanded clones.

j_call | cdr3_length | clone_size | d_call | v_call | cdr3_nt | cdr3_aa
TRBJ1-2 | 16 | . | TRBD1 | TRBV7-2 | TGTGCCAGCAGTTTGATGAGGTCAGGGGGTGGCTATGGCTACACCTTC | CASSLMRSGGGYGYTF
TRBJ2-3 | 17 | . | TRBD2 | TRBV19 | TGTGCCAGTAGTATAGGGGTAGGGGCGGGGGGCGCAGATACGCAGTATTTT | CASSIGVGAGGADTQYF
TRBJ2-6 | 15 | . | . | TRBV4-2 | TGTGCCAGCAGCCAAGTAGGGGTTGGGGCCAACGTCCTGACTTTC | CASSQVGVGANVLTF
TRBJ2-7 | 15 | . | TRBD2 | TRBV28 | TGTGCCAGCAGTTCCCCTCGCGGGGGATACTACGAGCAGTACTTC | CASSSPRGGYYEQYF
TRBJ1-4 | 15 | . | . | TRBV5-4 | TGTGCCAGCAGCTTGTCTTCCGCGGCAAGTGAAAAACTGTTTTTT | CASSLSSAASEKLFF
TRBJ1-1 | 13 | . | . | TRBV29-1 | TGCAGCGGCCGGGGTGGCATTGACACTGAAGCTTTCTTT | CSGRGGIDTEAFF
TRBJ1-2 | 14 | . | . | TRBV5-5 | TGTGCCAGCAGCCCGGATACAGGAAGCTATGGCTACACCTTC | CASSPDTGSYGYTF
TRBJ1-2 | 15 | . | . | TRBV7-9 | TGTGCCAGCAGCCCTAAAACAAGACTAAGCTATGGCTACACCTTC | CASSPKTRLSYGYTF
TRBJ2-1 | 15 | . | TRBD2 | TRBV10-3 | TGTGCCAGCTCCGCCCCGACTAGCGGCTACAATGAGCAGTTCTTC | CASSAPTSGYNEQFF
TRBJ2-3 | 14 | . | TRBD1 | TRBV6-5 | TGTGCCAGGCCCCGGGACAGAAACACAGATACGCAGTATTTT | CARPRDRNTDTQYF
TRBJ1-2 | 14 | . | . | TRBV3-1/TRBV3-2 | TGTGCCAGCAGCCAAGCGCCGGTCAACTATGGCTACACCTTC | CASSQAPVNYGYTF
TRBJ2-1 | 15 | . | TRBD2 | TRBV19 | TGTGCCAGTACCCTAGGACTAGCGACCTACAATGAGCAGTTCTTC | CASTLGLATYNEQFF
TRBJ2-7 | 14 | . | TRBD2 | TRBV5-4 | TGTGCCAGCAGCTTGACTAGCGGGAGGGACGAGCAGTACTTC | CASSLTSGRDEQYF
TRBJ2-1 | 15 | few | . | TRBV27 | TGTGCCAGCAGTTTAATGGCTAGCTCCTACAATGAGCAGTTCTTC | CASSLMASSYNEQFF
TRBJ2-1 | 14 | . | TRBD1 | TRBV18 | TGTGCCAGCTCACTGGGGACAGTTGTCAATGAGCAGTTCTTC | CASSLGTVVNEQFF
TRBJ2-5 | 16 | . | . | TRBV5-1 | TGCGCCAGCAGCCCGATCGGAGGGGAAAAACTGGAGACCCAGTACTTC | CASSPIGGEKLETQYF
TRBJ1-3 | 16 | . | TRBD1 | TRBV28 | TGTGCCAGCAGTGCCTTACAGGGGATCGGTGGAAACACCATATATTTT | CASSALQGIGGNTIYF
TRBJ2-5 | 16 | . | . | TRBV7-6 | TGTGCCAGCAGCCAAGCGACAGTAAAGTTGTGGGAGACCCAGTACTTC | CASSQATVKLWETQYF
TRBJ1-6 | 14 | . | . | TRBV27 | TGTGCCAGCAGTTTATCCACAGTGGGCTCACCCCTCCACTTT | CASSLSTVGSPLHF
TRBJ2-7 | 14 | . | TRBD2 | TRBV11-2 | TGTGCCAGCAGCTTAGGCGGGGGGGCCTACGAGCAGTACTTC | CASSLGGGAYEQYF